Listed below are T cell receptor beta chains from one sample, sequenced in a study of blood T cell repertoires in COVID-19. TCRdb keeps only in-frame clones here, not all; method: immunoSEQ multiplex PCR. The sample has 70,000 to 100,000 clones; more than 75% are singletons. The specimen was peripheral blood. Source of these receptors: an elderly woman with active COVID-19. The CDR3 runs from the conserved cysteine through the conserved F or W. D genes are given only for firm matches. Size is stated for part of the rows, as once, few or many counts, or as a class when the clone is expanded.

j_call | d_call | v_call | clone_size | cdr3_aa | cdr3_nt
TRBJ1-5 | - | TRBV18 | - | CASSPWAGSGNQPQHF | TGTGCCAGCTCACCCTGGGCGGGGAGTGGCAATCAGCCCCAGCATTTT
TRBJ2-1 | TRBD2 | TRBV11-2 | - | CASSFFSGNEQFF | TGTGCCAGCAGCTTCTTTAGCGGGAATGAGCAGTTCTTC
TRBJ2-3 | TRBD2 | TRBV23-1 | - | CASSQQLAGGSTDTQYF | TGCGCCAGCAGTCAACAACTAGCGGGAGGAAGTACAGATACGCAGTATTTT
TRBJ1-2 | - | TRBV7-9 | - | CASSLSGLYNNYGYTF | TGTGCCAGCAGCTTATCGGGACTCTACAATAACTATGGCTACACCTTC
TRBJ1-2 | TRBD1 | TRBV7-3 | few | CASSFLGGTVDGYTF | TGTGCCAGCAGCTTTTTAGGGGGCACGGTGGATGGCTACACCTTC
TRBJ1-3 | TRBD1 | TRBV18 | - | CASSPWDRAGNTIYF | TGTGCCAGCTCACCCTGGGACAGGGCTGGAAACACCATATATTTT
TRBJ2-7 | - | TRBV5-6 | - | CASSISSYEQYF | TGTGCCAGCAGCATTAGCTCCTACGAGCAGTACTTC
TRBJ1-5 | - | TRBV28 | - | CASSGIYSNQPQHF | TGTGCCAGCTCAGGAATTTATAGCAATCAGCCCCAGCATTTT
TRBJ2-7 | TRBD1 | TRBV7-3 | once | CASSSSGTGSEQYF | TGTGCCAGCAGCTCATCCGGGACAGGGAGCGAGCAGTACTTC
TRBJ1-6 | - | TRBV2 | once | CASSESSYNSPLHF | TGTGCCAGCAGTGAGAGCTCCTATAATTCACCCCTCCACTTT
TRBJ2-5 | TRBD2 | TRBV5-1 | - | CASSVGSSGSSETQYF | TGCGCCAGCAGCGTCGGTTCTAGCGGGAGTTCAGAGACCCAGTACTTC
TRBJ2-5 | - | TRBV28 | once | CASSLGGLQETQYF | TGTGCCAGCAGTTTAGGGGGCCTCCAAGAGACCCAGTACTTC
TRBJ2-2 | - | TRBV7-8 | few | CASSLSFIRLATSRGTGELFF | TGTGCCAGCAGCTTATCATTCATAAGGCTAGCGACATCTCGGGGCACCGGGGAGCTGTTTTTT
TRBJ2-3 | TRBD2 | TRBV7-3 | - | CASSPKTSATDTQYF | TGTGCCAGCAGCCCTAAGACTAGCGCGACAGATACGCAGTATTTT